These 6 T cell receptor beta chains were all obtained from the same sample, sequenced in a study of spatial heterogeneity in lung cancer. TCRdb re-called the 5' RACE reads through MiXCR, storing one row per CDR3 protein. The data contain around 60,000 distinct CDR3 sequences, around 8.4% of them singletons. Stated time point: sample taken at primary tumor resection. Tumor, nontumor lung or frozen PBMC supplied whole RNA, sequenced without sorting. The sample consisted of PBMCs, taken at surgery. The receptors shown here come from a female donor with early-stage non-small cell lung cancer.

This clonotype has at least ten counts. V and J are TRBV20-1 and TRBJ2-1; 7 nucleotides align to TRBD1. V shed 1 base, J shed 7 bases, and the junction held 10 bases outside the gene matches. The CDR3 runs to 15 residues. The germline gives CDR1 DFQATT, CDR2 SNEGSKA (reference sequence). Here the CDR3 DNA reads TGCAGTGCTAGAGCCCAGACAGGGTGGGGGAATGAGCAGTTCTTC. It translates to CSARAQTGWGNEQFF.

This clonotype was observed a handful of times. The rearrangement links TRBV18 to TRBJ2-1; 7 bases fit TRBD1. CDR3 length equals 14 residues. Germline trimming cut 6 bases from V and 8 bases from J; bases unmatched to any gene: 10. Germline V CDR1 and CDR2: KGHSH, LQKENI. CDR3 sequence reads: CASSLRRDSDEQFF. The DNA of the CDR3 is TGTGCCAGCTCTCTACGCCGGGACAGCGATGAGCAGTTCTTC.

V and J are TRBV18 and TRBJ2-7, with TRBD2 matching 7 bases. Germline loops: CDR1 KGHSH, CDR2 LQKENI. This CDR3 is 13 amino acids long. V shed 3 bases, J shed 6 bases, and the junction held 5 bases outside the gene matches. The CDR3 spells CASSPWGGSEQYV. CDR3 in DNA: TGTGCCAGCTCACCCTGGGGGGGGAGCGAGCAGTACGTC.

The chain carries TRBV12-3 or TRBV12-4 and TRBJ1-1; no firm D call. The V gene lost 3 bases and the J gene lost 8 bases, with 7 bases spanning the gap. The CDR3 runs 11 residues. CDR3 sequence reads: CASSFTGEAFF. The CDR3 bases are TGTGCCAGCAGTTTTACGGGGGAAGCTTTCTTT.

Notes on this clonotype: One end of the junction does not line up with germline, which may come from a read error. The DNA for the CDR3 is TGTGTCAGCAGCCAAGGGGCAGTAGGGAGCAATCAGCCCCAGCATTTT. As protein: CVSSQGAVGSNQPQHF. The V and J genes are TRBV4-2 and TRBJ1-5; a weak D match, TRBD1 (5 bases). Germline CDR1 LGHNA, CDR2 YNFKEQ. The CDR3 has 16 residues.

Many counts were recorded for this clonotype. The gene calls are TRBV29-1 and TRBJ2-7; 9 nucleotides match TRBD2. Per germline, CDR1 SQVTM and CDR2 ANQGSEA. The CDR3 runs to 16 residues. V lost 0 bases and J lost 3; bases outside the gene matches: 9. CDR3 sequence: CSVEEGLAGNHYEQYV. The CDR3 nucleotides are TGCAGCGTTGAAGAAGGTCTAGCGGGGAACCACTACGAGCAGTACGTC.